This paragraph reports one TCR beta chain. In the authors' methods: For nucleated cells, counts were estimated from reference gene primer amplification. This table comes from immunoSEQ multiplex PCR, and its TCRdb copy is limited to in-frame clones, with some not included. D and trimming come from the DNA, and the V and J calls and clone size come from that table. The data contain around 370,000 clones, 90% of them seen just once; the ten biggest clones take up 6.5% to 8%. The sample belongs to a study of blood T cell repertoires in COVID-19. Study-level information: From the United States, Italy and Spain came samples of acute and convalescent COVID-19. Nucleic acid was either cDNA or gDNA, and it came from T cells, B-cell-depleted T cells, or PBMCs.

CDR3 length: 16 residues. J gave up 4 bases and V 8 bases, and 10 bases lay outside the gene matches. Germline loops: CDR1 SGHTA, CDR2 FQGNSA. This TCR derives from a man younger than 30 with active or convalescent COVID-19. The sequenced sample consisted of peripheral blood. This chain connects TRBV7-2 to TRBJ2-2; 10 nucleotides line up with TRBD1. The CDR3 DNA is TGTGCCAGCGTAAAAGACAGGGGGCGCGCCACCGGGGAGCTGTTTTTT. The encoded protein is CASVKDRGRATGELFF.